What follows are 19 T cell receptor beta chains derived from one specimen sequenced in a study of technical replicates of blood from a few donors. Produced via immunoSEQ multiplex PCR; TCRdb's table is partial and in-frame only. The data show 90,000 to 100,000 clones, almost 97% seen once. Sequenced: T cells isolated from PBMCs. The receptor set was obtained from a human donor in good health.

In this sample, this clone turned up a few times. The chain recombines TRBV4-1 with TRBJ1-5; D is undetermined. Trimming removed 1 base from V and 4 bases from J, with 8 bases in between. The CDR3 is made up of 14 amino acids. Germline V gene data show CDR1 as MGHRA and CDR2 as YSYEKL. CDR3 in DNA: TGCGCCAGCAGCCAAGTTCCGGGAAATCAGCCCCAGCATTTT. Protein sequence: CASSQVPGNQPQHF.

The CDR3 DNA reads TGTGCCAGCAGCGTCCGGGACAGGGAAACCTACGAGCAGTACTTC. Translating gives CASSVRDRETYEQYF. The chain recombines TRBV11-3 with TRBJ2-7; 9 bases fit TRBD1. Germline CDR1 SGHNT, CDR2 YENEEA. The CDR3 spans 15 residues. The V segment lost 5 bases and the J segment 2 bases; nucleotides outside the gene matches: 7.

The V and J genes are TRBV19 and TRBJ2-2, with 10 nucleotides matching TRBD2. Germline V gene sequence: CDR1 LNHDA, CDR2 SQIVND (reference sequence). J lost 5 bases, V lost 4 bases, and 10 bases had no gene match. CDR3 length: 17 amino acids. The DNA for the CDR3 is TGTGCCAGTAGTACACAAACTAGCGGGATGTTAACCGGGGAGCTGTTTTTT. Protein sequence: CASSTQTSGMLTGELFF. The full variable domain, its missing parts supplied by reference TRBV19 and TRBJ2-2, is DGGITQSPKYLFRKEGQNVTLSCEQNLNHDAMYWYRQDPGQGLRLIYYSQIVNDFQKGDIAEGYSVSREKKESFPLTVTSAQKNPTAFYLCASSTQTSGMLTGELFFGEGSRLTVL.

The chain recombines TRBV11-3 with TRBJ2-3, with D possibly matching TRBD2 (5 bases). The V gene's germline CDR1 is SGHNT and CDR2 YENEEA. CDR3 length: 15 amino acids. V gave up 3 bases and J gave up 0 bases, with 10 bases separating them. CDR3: CASSFFEGSTDTQYF. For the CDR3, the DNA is TGTGCCAGCAGCTTCTTTGAGGGCAGCACAGATACGCAGTATTTT.

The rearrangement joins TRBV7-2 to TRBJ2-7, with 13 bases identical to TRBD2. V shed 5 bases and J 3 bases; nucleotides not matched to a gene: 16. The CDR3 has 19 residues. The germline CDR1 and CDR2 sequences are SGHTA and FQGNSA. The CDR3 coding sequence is TGTGCCAGCAGCGGGCCAGGACTAGCGGGAGCTATAAACCACTACGAGCAGTACTTC. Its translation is CASSGPGLAGAINHYEQYF. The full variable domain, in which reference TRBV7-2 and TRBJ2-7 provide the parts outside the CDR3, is GAGVSQSPSNKVTEKGKDVELRCDPISGHTALYWYRQSLGQGLEFLIYFQGNSAPDKSGLPSDRFSAERTGGSVSTLTIQRTQQEDSAVYLCASSGPGLAGAINHYEQYFGPGTRLTVT.

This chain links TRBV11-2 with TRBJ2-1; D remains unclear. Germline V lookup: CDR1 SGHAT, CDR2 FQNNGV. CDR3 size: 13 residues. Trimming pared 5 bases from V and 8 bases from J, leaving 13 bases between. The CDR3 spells CASSPSIPDEQFF. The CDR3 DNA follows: TGTGCCAGCAGCCCGAGTATCCCCGATGAGCAGTTCTTC.

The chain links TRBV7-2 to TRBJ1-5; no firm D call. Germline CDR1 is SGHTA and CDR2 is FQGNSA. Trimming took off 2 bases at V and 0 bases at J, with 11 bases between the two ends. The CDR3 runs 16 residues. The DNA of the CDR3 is TGTGCCAGCAGCTTAAATCCGGGGTATAGCAATCAGCCCCAGCATTTT. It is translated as CASSLNPGYSNQPQHF.

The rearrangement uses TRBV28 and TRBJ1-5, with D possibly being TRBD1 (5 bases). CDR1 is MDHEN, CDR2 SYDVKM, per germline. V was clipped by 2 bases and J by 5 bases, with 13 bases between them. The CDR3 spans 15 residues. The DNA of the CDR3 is TGTGCCAGCAGTTTAACGGGGGAAGTAGATCAGCCCCAGCATTTT. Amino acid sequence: CASSLTGEVDQPQHF. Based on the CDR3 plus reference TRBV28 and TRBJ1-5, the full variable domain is DVKVTQSSRYLVKRTGEKVFLECVQDMDHENMFWYRQDPGLGLRLIYFSYDVKMKEKGDIPEGYSVSREKKERFSLILESASTNQTSMYLCASSLTGEVDQPQHFGDGTRLSIL.

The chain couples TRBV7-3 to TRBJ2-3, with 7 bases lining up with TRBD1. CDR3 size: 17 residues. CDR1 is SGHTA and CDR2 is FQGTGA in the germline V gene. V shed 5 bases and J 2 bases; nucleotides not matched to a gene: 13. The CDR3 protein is CASSERQGTRATDTQYF. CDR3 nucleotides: TGTGCCAGCAGCGAAAGACAGGGTACGAGGGCCACAGATACGCAGTATTTT.

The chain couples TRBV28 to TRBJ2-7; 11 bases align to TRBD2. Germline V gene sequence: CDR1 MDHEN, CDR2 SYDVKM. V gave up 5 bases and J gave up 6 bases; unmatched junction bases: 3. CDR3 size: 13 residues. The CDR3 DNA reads TGTGCCAGCAGTCCTGGACTAGCGGGCGAGCAGTACTTC. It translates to CASSPGLAGEQYF.

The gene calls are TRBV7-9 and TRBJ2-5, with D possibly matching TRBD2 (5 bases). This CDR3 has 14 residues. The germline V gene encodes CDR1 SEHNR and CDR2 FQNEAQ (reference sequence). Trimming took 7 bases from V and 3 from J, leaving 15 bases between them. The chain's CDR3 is CASNEQRDKETQYF. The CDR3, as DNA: TGTGCCAGCAACGAACAGAGGGATAAAGAGACCCAGTACTTC.

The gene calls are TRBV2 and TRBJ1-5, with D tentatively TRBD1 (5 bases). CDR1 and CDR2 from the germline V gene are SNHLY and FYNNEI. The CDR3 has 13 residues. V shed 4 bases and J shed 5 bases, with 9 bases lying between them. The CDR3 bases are TGTGCCAGCAGTGTCGGGGACTATCAGCCCCAGCATTTT. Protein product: CASSVGDYQPQHF.

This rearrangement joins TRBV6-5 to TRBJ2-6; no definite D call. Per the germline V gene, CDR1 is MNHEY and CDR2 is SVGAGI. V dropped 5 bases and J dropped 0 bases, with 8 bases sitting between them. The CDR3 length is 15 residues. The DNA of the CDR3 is TGTGCCAGCAGTATAACAGACTCTGGGGCCAACGTCCTGACTTTC. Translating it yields CASSITDSGANVLTF.

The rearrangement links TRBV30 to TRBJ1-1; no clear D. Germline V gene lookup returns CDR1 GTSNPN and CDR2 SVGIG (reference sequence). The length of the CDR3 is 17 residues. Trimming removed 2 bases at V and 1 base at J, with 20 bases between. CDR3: CAWSPPVPFSWNTEAFF. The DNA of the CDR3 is TGTGCCTGGAGTCCCCCAGTCCCTTTTTCGTGGAACACTGAAGCTTTCTTT.

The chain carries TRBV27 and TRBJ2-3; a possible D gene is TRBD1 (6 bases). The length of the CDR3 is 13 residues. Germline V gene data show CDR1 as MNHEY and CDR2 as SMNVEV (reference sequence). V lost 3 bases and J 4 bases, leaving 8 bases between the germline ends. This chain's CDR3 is CASSLGAADTQYF. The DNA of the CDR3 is TGTGCCAGCAGTTTGGGGGCGGCAGATACGCAGTATTTT.

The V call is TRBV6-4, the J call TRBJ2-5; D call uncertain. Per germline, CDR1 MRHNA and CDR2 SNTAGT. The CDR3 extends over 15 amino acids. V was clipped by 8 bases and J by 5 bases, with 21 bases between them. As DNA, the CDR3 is TGTGCCAGCTCGAAAGTCCGCGGCTTCAATGAGACCCAGTACTTC. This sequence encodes CASSKVRGFNETQYF.

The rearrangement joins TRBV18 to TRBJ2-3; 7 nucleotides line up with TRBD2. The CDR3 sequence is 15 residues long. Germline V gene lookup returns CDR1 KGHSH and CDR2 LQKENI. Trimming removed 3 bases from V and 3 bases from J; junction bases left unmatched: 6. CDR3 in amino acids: CASSPSAGTTDTQYF. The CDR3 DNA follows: TGTGCCAGCTCACCCTCAGCGGGAACGACAGATACGCAGTATTTT.

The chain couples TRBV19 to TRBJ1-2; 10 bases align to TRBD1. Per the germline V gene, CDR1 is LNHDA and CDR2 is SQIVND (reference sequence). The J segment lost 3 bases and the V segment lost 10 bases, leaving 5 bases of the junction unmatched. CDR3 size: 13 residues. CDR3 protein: CATRQGADYGYTF. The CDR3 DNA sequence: TGTGCCACGAGACAGGGGGCAGACTATGGCTACACCTTC. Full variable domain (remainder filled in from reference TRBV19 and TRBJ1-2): DGGITQSPKYLFRKEGQNVTLSCEQNLNHDAMYWYRQDPGQGLRLIYYSQIVNDFQKGDIAEGYSVSREKKESFPLTVTSAQKNPTAFYLCATRQGADYGYTFGSGTRLTVV.

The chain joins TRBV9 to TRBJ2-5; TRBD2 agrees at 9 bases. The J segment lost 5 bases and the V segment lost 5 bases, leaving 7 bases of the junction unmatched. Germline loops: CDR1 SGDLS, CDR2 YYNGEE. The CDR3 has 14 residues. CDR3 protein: CASSVSGGRETQYF. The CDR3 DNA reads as TGTGCCAGCAGTGTGAGCGGGGGGCGGGAGACCCAGTACTTC.